This is a list of T cell receptor beta chains from one sample in a study of T cells after yellow fever vaccination. One entry per CDR3 protein results from TCRdb running MiXCR on the 5' RACE reads. Of 200,000 to 300,000 distinct CDR3 sequences listed, 6.5% to 8.5% are singletons. The sample consisted of CD4+ T cells sorted from PBMCs, taken 15 days after the yellow fever booster vaccination. These receptors were taken from a man younger than 40 who received the YFV17D yellow fever vaccine. Both conserved end residues are part of each CDR3. D genes are given only for firm matches. Some rows have no size entry. The others give once, few or many, or a class for an expanded clone.

TRBV12-2	TRBJ1-2	-	few	TGTGCAAGTCGCTTAGGATGTACAGGGAACTTCTATGGCTACACCTTC	CASRLGCTGNFYGYTF
TRBV7-3	TRBJ2-7	TRBD2	few	TGTGCCAGCAGCTTAAGGGGCAGGGACGGGACTAGCGGGAGACTTCCCTACGAGCAGTACTTC	CASSLRGRDGTSGRLPYEQYF
TRBV19	TRBJ2-7	-	-	TGTGCCAGTAGGGGACATGAGTCCTACGAGCAGTACTTC	CASRGHESYEQYF
TRBV6-5	TRBJ1-5	-	-	TGTGCCAGCTGGGTGTCCCGGACAGCTGTCAATCAGCCCCAGCATTTT	CASWVSRTAVNQPQHF
TRBV19	TRBJ2-6	-	many	TGTGCCAGTAGTCTAGGACAGCCCTCTGGGGCCAACGTCCTGACTTTC	CASSLGQPSGANVLTF
TRBV15	TRBJ2-7	-	-	TGTGCCACCAGCGAAACGGGCCGGCGCACCTACGAGCAGTACTTC	CATSETGRRTYEQYF
TRBV7-2	TRBJ1-5	-	-	TGTGCCAGCAGCTTCGAGGAGAATCAGCCCCAGCATTTT	CASSFEENQPQHF
TRBV19	TRBJ2-3	TRBD2	many	TGTGCCAGTACAATCCGGGCTACTAGCGGGTTCTCAGGAGATACGCAGTATTTT	CASTIRATSGFSGDTQYF
TRBV7-3	TRBJ2-6	TRBD1	few	TGTGCCAGCAGCTCCTACAGGGGGCCAGGGGCCAACGTCCTGACTTTC	CASSSYRGPGANVLTF
TRBV7-7	TRBJ2-1	-	-	TGTGCCAGCAGCGCGCTCCCGGGGGACAATGAGCAGTTCTTC	CASSALPGDNEQFF
TRBV3-1	TRBJ2-1	TRBD2	many	TGTGCCAGCAGCCACCTAGGGACTAGCGGCCACAATGAGCAGTTCTTC	CASSHLGTSGHNEQFF
TRBV4-3	TRBJ2-2	-	many	TGCGCCAGCAGCCCAGGCCCGGTTCTCGCCGGGGAGCTGTTTTTT	CASSPGPVLAGELFF
TRBV5-1	TRBJ2-5	TRBD2	-	TGCGCCAGCAGCTTGGGACTAGCGGGAGGTACCAAAGAGACCCAGTACTTC	CASSLGLAGGTKETQYF
TRBV20-1	TRBJ1-1	-	many	TGCAGTGCTAGGGAGGGGGGCCCGAACACTGAAGCTTTCTTT	CSAREGGPNTEAFF
TRBV7-9	TRBJ2-3	-	-	TGTGCCAGCAGCTATAGCGGAGGGCCAGATACGCAGTATTTT	CASSYSGGPDTQYF
TRBV2	TRBJ1-5	-	many	TGTGCCAGCAGCCTGGTAAGCGATCAGCCCCAGCATTTT	CASSLVSDQPQHF